These 18 T cell receptor beta chains came from one sample sequenced in a study of shared clonotypes between healthy human individuals (dated by TCRdb to about 2020). The library relied on the immunoSEQ multiplex PCR assay. Entries here come from immuneACCESS through TCRdb and include only in-frame sequences with V and J called. Some clones fail to appear in such tables; in the studies checked, an unresolved V gene covers under half of the shortfall, and the cause of the remainder is unknown. The sample includes around 1.5 million clones, with approximately 98% observed a single time. The ten largest make up approximately 0.44% of the sample. Material for sequencing was naive CD4+ T cells sorted from blood. Interpreted using the paper, the cell subset or site label stands for: CD45RA+ positively selected. The origin of the receptors is a man aged 30 to 45 in good health.

The chain links TRBV5-6 to TRBJ2-7; D perhaps matches TRBD2 (6 bases). CDR1 SGHDT and CDR2 YYEEEE come from the germline V gene. The V end lost 0 bases, the J end lost 2 bases, and 12 bases lay between the germline ends. The CDR3 covers 15 residues. CDR3 in DNA: TGTGCCAGCAGCTTGGCCCCGCGGGGTGCCTACGAGCAGTACTTC. This translates into CASSLAPRGAYEQYF.

This clone was counted once. This sample includes further DNA sequences coding for the same CDR3. CDR3 region: CSAEGGAEAFF. The CDR3 nucleotides read TGCAGTGCCGAGGGGGGGGCTGAAGCTTTCTTT. J is TRBJ1-1 and V is TRBV20-1; maybe TRBD1 (6 bases). The V end lost 6 bases, the J end lost 6 bases, and 11 bases lay between the germline ends. Germline-derived CDR1 and CDR2 are DFQATT and SNEGSKA (reference sequence). The CDR3 is 11 residues long.

This chain joins TRBV9 and TRBJ2-1; 7 bases agree with TRBD2. In germline, CDR1 is SGDLS, CDR2 YYNGEE. The ends lost 0 bases at V and 2 bases at J; junction bases unmatched: 11. This CDR3 region has 18 residues. CDR3 nucleotides: TGTGCCAGCAGCGTAGGGACTAGTACTCGCTCCGCCTACAATGAGCAGTTCTTC. Protein product: CASSVGTSTRSAYNEQFF.

The chain uses TRBV7-2 and TRBJ2-6, with D unresolved. Germline CDR1 and CDR2: SGHTA and FQGNSA. This CDR3 comprises 15 residues. Trimming took off 5 bases at V and 0 bases at J, with 8 bases between the two ends. The CDR3 DNA reads as TGTGCCAGCAGCCTCACATTCTCTGGGGCCAACGTCCTGACTTTC. The encoded protein is CASSLTFSGANVLTF. Drawing the rest from reference TRBV7-2 and TRBJ2-6, the complete variable domain is GAGVSQSPSNKVTEKGKDVELRCDPISGHTALYWYRQSLGQGLEFLIYFQGNSAPDKSGLPSDRFSAERTGGSVSTLTIQRTQQEDSAVYLCASSLTFSGANVLTFGAGSRLTVL.

The genes are TRBV28 and TRBJ2-2; D could derive from TRBD1 or TRBD2 (5 bases each). V dropped 8 bases and J dropped 1 base, with 11 bases sitting between them. CDR3 length: 14 residues. The V gene's germline CDR1 is MDHEN and CDR2 SYDVKM. CDR3 sequence (DNA): TGTGCCAGCCGGGGCGGACAGAACACCGGGGAGCTGTTTTTT. Encoded protein: CASRGGQNTGELFF.

The rearrangement uses TRBV7-9 and TRBJ2-3, with a tentative D call TRBD2 (6 bases). This CDR3 contains 15 residues. V shed 3 bases and J shed 2 bases, with 12 bases lying between them. Germline V gene lookup returns CDR1 SEHNR and CDR2 FQNEAQ (reference sequence). This CDR3 is CASSFGRTATDTQYF. In DNA form, the CDR3 reads TGTGCCAGCAGCTTTGGGAGGACGGCCACAGATACGCAGTATTTT.

The rearrangement joins TRBV6-1 to TRBJ2-5; weak D call: TRBD2 (5 bases). Trimming shortened V by 6 bases and J by 4 bases, and 9 bases separated the two germline ends. This CDR3 has 12 amino acids. CDR1 is MNHNS, CDR2 SASEGT, per germline. In DNA form, the CDR3 reads TGTGCCAGCAGCGGACTGGGAGAGACCCAGTACTTC. Residues: CASSGLGETQYF.

CDR3 loop: CASSSPPGQGGTEAFF. The CDR3 coding sequence is TGTGCCAGCAGCTCGCCTCCGGGACAGGGAGGTACTGAAGCTTTCTTT. The rearrangement joins TRBV6-6 to TRBJ1-1, with TRBD1 matching over 9 bases. There are 16 residues in the CDR3. Germline V gene sequence: CDR1 MNHNY, CDR2 SVGAGI (reference sequence). Trimming cost V 6 bases and J 5 bases; bases outside gene matches: 13.

The rearrangement joins TRBV19 to TRBJ1-2; D call uncertain. The V and J ends lost 4 bases and 6 bases respectively, with 9 bases between them. Looked up from germline, CDR1 is LNHDA and CDR2 is SQIVND (reference sequence). The CDR3 loop spans 12 amino acids. This chain's CDR3 is CASSKETHGYTF. CDR3 DNA sequence: TGTGCCAGTAGTAAAGAAACACATGGCTACACCTTC.

The V call is TRBV21-1, the J call TRBJ1-2; the listed D gene, TRBD1, was not tested against the DNA. TRBV21-1 is recorded as a pseudogene. CDR3 length: 14 residues. The CDR3 DNA follows: TGTGCCAGCAGCCTCAGGGGCAGGGGCTATGGCTACACCTTC. Translation: CASSLRGRGYGYTF.

The chain employs TRBV7-8 and TRBJ2-1, with TRBD2 as a possible D gene (5 bases). Germline values: CDR1 SGHVS, CDR2 FQNEAQ. Trimming removed 5 bases at V and 2 bases at J, with 16 bases between. CDR3 length equals 16 residues. The CDR3 DNA reads as TGTGCCAGCAGCCCCCAGGCCGGACTTCCCTACAATGAGCAGTTCTTC. Protein: CASSPQAGLPYNEQFF.

This clone appeared once. This sequence joins TRBV19 and TRBJ1-5, with TRBD1 matching over 7 bases. CDR3 length: 14 amino acids. Germline V gene data show CDR1 as LNHDA and CDR2 as SQIVND (reference sequence). Trimming cost V 5 bases and J 6 bases; bases outside gene matches: 7. Written as DNA, the CDR3 is TGTGCCAGTAGTCAAGGGGGCGGCGGTCAGCCCCAGCATTTT. Protein sequence: CASSQGGGGQPQHF.

The rearrangement uses TRBV18 and TRBJ1-4; D not resolved. This CDR3 region has 15 residues. Trimming stripped 5 bases from V and 7 bases from J, with 17 bases between. Germline CDR1 and CDR2: KGHSH and LQKENI. The CDR3 sequence: CASSLGNKAAEKLFF. The DNA for the CDR3 is TGTGCCAGCTCATTAGGTAACAAGGCAGCTGAAAAACTGTTTTTT. Filled out from reference TRBV18 and TRBJ1-4, the complete variable domain reads NAGVMQNPRHLVRRRGQEARLRCSPMKGHSHVYWYRQLPEEGLKFMVYLQKENIIDESGMPKERFSAEFPKEGPSILRIQQVVRGDSAAYFCASSLGNKAAEKLFFGSGTQLSVL.

The V call is TRBV7-3, the J call TRBJ2-5; no clear D gene. There are 13 residues in the CDR3. Trimming shortened V by 1 base and J by 3 bases, and 6 bases separated the two germline ends. CDR1 and CDR2 from the germline V gene are SGHTA and FQGTGA. As DNA, the CDR3 is TGTGCCAGCAGCTTAAAGACCGAAGAGACCCAGTACTTC. Protein product: CASSLKTEETQYF.

The chain uses TRBV9 and TRBJ1-1; D is undetermined. Germline V lookup: CDR1 SGDLS, CDR2 YYNGEE. Trimming took off 4 bases at V and 5 bases at J, with 6 bases between the two ends. The CDR3 runs 11 residues. CDR3 sequence (DNA): TGTGCCAGCAGCCGAGCTACTGAAGCTTTCTTT. It translates to CASSRATEAFF.

Here the CDR3 DNA reads TGTGCCAGCAGCCAAGGACAGAGCTACGAGCAGTACTTC. Amino acid sequence: CASSQGQSYEQYF. The genes are TRBV11-3 and TRBJ2-7; maybe TRBD1 (6 bases). Per the germline V gene, CDR1 is SGHNT and CDR2 is YENEEA. This CDR3 has 13 amino acids. The V gene lost 5 bases and the J gene lost 3 bases, with 11 bases spanning the gap.

This chain uses TRBV6-1 with TRBJ2-7, with a weak D call TRBD2 (6 bases). Looked up from germline, CDR1 is MNHNS and CDR2 is SASEGT. The CDR3 is 14 amino acids. Trimming took 0 bases from V and 4 from J, leaving 10 bases between them. The CDR3: CASSEARRVYEQYF. The CDR3 DNA is TGTGCCAGCAGTGAAGCCCGGAGGGTTTACGAGCAGTACTTC.

The gene calls are TRBV4-1 and TRBJ2-7; D might be TRBD2 (5 bases). Trimming left V 2 bases short and J 4 bases short, with 21 bases between. Germline values: CDR1 MGHRA, CDR2 YSYEKL. The CDR3 runs 17 residues. The CDR3 region is CASSQRRGSVDAYEQYF. The CDR3 coding sequence is TGCGCCAGCAGCCAACGCCGAGGGTCGGTTGACGCATACGAGCAGTACTTC.